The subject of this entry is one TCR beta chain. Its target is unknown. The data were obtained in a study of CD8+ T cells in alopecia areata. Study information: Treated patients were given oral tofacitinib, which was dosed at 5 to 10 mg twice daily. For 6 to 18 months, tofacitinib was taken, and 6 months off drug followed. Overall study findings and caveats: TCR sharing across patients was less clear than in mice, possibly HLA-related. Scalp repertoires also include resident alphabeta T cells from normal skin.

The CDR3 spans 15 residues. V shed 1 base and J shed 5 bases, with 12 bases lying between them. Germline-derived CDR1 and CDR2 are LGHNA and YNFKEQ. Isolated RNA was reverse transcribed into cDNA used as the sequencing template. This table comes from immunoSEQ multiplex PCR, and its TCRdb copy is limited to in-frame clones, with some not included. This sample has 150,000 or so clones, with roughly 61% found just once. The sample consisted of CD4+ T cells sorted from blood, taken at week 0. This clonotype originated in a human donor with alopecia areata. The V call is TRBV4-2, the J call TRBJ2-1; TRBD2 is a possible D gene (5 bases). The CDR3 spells CASSQVTGSHNEQFF. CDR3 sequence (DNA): TGTGCCAGCAGCCAAGTGACGGGGTCTCACAATGAGCAGTTCTTC.